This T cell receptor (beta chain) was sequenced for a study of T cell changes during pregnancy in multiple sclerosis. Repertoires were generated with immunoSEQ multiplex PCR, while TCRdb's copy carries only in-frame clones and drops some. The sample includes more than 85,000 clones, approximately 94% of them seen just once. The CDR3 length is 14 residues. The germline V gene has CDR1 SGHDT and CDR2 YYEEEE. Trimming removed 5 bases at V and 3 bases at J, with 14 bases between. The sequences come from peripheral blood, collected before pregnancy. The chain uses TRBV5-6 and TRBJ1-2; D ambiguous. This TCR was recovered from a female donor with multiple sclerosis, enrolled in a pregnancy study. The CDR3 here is CASSLDWRDYGYTF. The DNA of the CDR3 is TGTGCCAGCAGTCTGGACTGGCGGGACTATGGCTACACCTTC. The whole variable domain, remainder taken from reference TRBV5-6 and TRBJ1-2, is DAGVTQSPTHLIKTRGQQVTLRCSPKSGHDTVSWYQQALGQGPQFIFQYYEEEERQRGNFPDRFSGHQFPNYSSELNVNALLLGDSALYLCASSLDWRDYGYTFGSGTRLTVV.